The following is a T cell receptor beta chain sequence with its context. Its antigen is as yet unknown. The record originates from a study of cytomegalovirus exposure and HLA in healthy donors. The donors were members of the validation cohort, which comprised 120 subjects and was separate from the first cohort of 666 subjects. Only in-frame clones appear in the TCRdb table, and some are missing; sequencing was by immunoSEQ multiplex PCR. The sample lists 200,000 to 250,000 clones, about 86% seen once, with about 2.8% in the top ten. The ends lost 5 bases at V and 4 bases at J; junction bases unmatched: 5. The CDR3 runs 14 residues. The germline gives CDR1 LNHDA, CDR2 SQIVND (reference sequence). Study-wide findings and caveats: In a later analysis, first-cohort TCR clusters were found to tend to co-occur in the 130 or so validation repertoires.

Sequenced: PBMCs. The source is a man in his late teens or twenties in good health and CMV-seronegative. V gene TRBV19 combines with J gene TRBJ2-7; 10 nucleotides match TRBD2. CDR3 sequence (DNA): TGTGCCAGTAGTGCTAGCGGGAGCAGATACGAGCAGTACTTC. This sequence encodes CASSASGSRYEQYF.